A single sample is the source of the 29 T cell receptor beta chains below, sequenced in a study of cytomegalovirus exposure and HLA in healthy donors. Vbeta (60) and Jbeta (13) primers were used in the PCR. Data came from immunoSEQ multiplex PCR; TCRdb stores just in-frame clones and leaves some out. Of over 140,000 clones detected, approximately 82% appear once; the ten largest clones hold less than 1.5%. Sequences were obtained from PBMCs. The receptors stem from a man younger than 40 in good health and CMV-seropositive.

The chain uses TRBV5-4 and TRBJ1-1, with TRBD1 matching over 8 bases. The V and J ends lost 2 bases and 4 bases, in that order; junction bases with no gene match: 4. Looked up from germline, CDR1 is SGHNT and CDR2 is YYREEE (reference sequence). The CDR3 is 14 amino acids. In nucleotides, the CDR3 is TGTGCCAGCAGCTTTCTACAGGGGGGCACTGAAGCTTTCTTT. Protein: CASSFLQGGTEAFF.

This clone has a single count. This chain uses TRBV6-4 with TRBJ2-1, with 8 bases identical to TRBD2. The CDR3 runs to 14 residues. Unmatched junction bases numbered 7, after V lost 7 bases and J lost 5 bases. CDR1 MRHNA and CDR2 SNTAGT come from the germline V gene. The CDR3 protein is CASTATSDDNEQFF. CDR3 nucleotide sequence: TGTGCCAGCACGGCGACTAGCGACGACAATGAGCAGTTCTTC.

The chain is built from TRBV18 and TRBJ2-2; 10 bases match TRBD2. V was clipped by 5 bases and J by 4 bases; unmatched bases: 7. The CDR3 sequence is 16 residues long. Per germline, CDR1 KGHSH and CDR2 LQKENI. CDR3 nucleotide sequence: TGTGCCAGCTCAACCCAGCGGGGGGGCCCCACCGGGGAGCTGTTTTTT. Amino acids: CASSTQRGGPTGELFF.

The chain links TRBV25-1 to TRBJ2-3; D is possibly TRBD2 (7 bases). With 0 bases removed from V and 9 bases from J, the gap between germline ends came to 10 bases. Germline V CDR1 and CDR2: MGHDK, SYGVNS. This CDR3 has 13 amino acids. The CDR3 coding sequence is TGTGCCAGCAGTGAATATGAGGGGGGGACGCAGTATTTT. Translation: CASSEYEGGTQYF. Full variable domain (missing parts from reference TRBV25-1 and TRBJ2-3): EADIYQTPRYLVIGTGKKITLECSQTMGHDKMYWYQQDPGMELHLIHYSYGVNSTEKGDLSSESTVSRIRTEHFPLTLESARPSHTSQYLCASSEYEGGTQYFGPGTRLTVL.

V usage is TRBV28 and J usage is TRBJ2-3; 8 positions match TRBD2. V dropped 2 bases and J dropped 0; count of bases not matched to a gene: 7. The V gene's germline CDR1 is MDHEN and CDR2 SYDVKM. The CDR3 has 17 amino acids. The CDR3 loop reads CASSLVYLAGSTDTQYF. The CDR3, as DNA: TGTGCCAGCAGTTTAGTTTACCTAGCGGGCAGCACAGATACGCAGTATTTT.

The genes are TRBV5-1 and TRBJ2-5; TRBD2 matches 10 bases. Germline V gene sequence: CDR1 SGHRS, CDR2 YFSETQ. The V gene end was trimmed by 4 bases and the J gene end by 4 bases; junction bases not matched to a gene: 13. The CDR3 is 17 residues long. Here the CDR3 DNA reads TGCGCCAGCAGCCCCGGTATTAGCGGGGGGTTAACAGAGACCCAGTACTTC. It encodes CASSPGISGGLTETQYF.

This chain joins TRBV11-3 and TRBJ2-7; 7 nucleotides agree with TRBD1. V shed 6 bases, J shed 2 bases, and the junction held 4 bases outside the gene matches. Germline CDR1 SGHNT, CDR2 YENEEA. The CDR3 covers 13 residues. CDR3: CASSNRGTYEQYF. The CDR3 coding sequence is TGTGCCAGCAGTAACAGGGGAACCTACGAGCAGTACTTC.

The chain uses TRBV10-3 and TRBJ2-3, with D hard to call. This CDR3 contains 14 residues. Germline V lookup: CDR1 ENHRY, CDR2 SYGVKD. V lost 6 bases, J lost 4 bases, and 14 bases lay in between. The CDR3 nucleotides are TGTGCCATCAGCACACCAGAGGCCTCAGATACGCAGTATTTT. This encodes CAISTPEASDTQYF.

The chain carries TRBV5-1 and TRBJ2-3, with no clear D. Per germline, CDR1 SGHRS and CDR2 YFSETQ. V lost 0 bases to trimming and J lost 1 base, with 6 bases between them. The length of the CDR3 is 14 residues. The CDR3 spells CASSLDVGTDTQYF. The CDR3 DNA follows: TGCGCCAGCAGCTTGGACGTAGGCACAGATACGCAGTATTTT.

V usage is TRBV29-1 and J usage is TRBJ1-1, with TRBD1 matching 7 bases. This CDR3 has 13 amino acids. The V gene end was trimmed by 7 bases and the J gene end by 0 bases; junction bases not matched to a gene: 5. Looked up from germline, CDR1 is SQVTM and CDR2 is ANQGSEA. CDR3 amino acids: CSAEGQLNTEAFF. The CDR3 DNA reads TGCAGCGCGGAGGGACAGTTGAACACTGAAGCTTTCTTT.

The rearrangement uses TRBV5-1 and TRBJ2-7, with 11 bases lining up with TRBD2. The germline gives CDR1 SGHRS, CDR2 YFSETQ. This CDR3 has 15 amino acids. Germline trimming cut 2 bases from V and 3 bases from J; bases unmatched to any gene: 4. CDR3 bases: TGCGCCAGCAGCTTTACTAGCGGGGGCCTCTACGAGCAGTACTTC. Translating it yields CASSFTSGGLYEQYF.

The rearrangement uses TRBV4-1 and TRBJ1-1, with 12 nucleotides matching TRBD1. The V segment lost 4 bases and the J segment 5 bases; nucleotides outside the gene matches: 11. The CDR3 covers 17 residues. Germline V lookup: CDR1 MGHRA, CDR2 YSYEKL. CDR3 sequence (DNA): TGCGCCAGCAGCCCAACGGGGACAGGGGGCTTCTGGACTGAAGCTTTCTTT. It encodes CASSPTGTGGFWTEAFF.

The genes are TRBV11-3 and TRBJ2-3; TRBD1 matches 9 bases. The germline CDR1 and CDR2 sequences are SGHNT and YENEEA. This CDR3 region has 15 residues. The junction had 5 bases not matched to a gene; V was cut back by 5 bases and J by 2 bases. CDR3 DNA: TGTGCCAGCAGCCCTTGGACAGGGGTCACAGATACGCAGTATTTT. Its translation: CASSPWTGVTDTQYF.

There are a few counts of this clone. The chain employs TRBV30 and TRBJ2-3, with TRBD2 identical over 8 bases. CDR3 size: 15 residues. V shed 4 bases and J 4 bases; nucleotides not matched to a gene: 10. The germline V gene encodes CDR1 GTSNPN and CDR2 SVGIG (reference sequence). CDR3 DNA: TGTGCCTGGAACCGAGGGTCCGGGAGGGCAGATACGCAGTATTTT. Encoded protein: CAWNRGSGRADTQYF.

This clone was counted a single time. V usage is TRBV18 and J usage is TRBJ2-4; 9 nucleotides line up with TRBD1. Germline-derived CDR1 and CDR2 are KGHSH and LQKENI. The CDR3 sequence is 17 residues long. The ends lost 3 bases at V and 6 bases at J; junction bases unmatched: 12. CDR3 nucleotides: TGTGCCAGCTCACCCGCCAAGACAGGGGGGTCGGGAAACATTCAGTACTTC. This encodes CASSPAKTGGSGNIQYF.

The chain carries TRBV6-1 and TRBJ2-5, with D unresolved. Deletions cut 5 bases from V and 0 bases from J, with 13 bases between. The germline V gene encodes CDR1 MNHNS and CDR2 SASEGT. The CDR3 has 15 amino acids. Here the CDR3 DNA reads TGTGCCAGCAGTTCTCAAATCGGGTACCAAGAGACCCAGTACTTC. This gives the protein CASSSQIGYQETQYF.

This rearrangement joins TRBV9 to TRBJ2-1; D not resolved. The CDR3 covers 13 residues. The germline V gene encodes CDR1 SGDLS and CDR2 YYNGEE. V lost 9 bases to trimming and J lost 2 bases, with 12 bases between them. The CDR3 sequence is CATKMIPYNEQFF. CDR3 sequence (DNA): TGTGCCACTAAGATGATCCCCTACAATGAGCAGTTCTTC.

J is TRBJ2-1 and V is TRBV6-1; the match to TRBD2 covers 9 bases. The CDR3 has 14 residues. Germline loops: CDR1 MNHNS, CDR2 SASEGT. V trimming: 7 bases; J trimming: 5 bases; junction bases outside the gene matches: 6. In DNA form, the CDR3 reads TGTGCCAGCACCTTGGGGACTAGCAACAATGAGCAGTTCTTC. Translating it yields CASTLGTSNNEQFF.

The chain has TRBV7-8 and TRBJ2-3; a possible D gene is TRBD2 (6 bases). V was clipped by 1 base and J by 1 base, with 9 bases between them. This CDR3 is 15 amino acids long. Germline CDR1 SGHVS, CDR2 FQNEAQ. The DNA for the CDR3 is TGTGCCAGCAGCTTAGGACTAGGGGGCACAGATACGCAGTATTTT. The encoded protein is CASSLGLGGTDTQYF.

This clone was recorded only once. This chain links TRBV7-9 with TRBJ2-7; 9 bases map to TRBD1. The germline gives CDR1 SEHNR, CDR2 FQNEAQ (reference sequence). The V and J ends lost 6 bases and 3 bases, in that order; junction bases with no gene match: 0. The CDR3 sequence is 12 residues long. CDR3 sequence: CASRDRGYEQYF. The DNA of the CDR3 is TGTGCCAGCAGGGACAGGGGCTACGAGCAGTACTTC. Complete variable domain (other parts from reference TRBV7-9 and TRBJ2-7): DTGVSQNPRHKITKRGQNVTFRCDPISEHNRLYWYRQTLGQGPEFLTYFQNEAQLEKSRLLSDRFSAERPKGSFSTLEIQRTEQGDSAMYLCASRDRGYEQYFGPGTRLTVT.

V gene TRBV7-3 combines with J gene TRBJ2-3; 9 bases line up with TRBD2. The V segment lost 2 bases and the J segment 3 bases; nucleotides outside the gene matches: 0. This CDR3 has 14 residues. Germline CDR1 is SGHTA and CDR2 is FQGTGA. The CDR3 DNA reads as TGTGCCAGCAGCTTAGCGGGGGGGACAGATACGCAGTATTTT. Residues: CASSLAGGTDTQYF.

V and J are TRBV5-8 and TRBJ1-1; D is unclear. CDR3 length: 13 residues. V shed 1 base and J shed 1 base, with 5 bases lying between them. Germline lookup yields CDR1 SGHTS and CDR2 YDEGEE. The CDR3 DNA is TGTGCCAGCAGCTTGTTGGCGAACACTGAAGCTTTCTTT. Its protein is CASSLLANTEAFF.

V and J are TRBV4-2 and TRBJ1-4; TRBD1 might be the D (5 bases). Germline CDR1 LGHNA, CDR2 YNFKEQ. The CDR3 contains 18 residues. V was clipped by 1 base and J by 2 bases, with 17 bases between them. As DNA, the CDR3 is TGTGCCAGCAGCCAAGTGACGGCCAGGGAAGGGACTAATGAAAAACTGTTTTTT. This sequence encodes CASSQVTAREGTNEKLFF.

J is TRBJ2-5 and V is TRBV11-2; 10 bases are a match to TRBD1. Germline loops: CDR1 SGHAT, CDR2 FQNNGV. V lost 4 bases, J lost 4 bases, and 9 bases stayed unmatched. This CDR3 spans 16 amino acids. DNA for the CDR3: TGTGCCAGCAGCTCCGGGACAGGGGCAGAGGGAGAGACCCAGTACTTC. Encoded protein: CASSSGTGAEGETQYF.

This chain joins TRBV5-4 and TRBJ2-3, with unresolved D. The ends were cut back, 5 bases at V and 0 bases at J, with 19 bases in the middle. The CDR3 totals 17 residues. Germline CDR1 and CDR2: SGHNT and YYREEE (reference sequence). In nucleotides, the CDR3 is TGTGCCAGCAGTGCCGCGAGAGGCTCCACTAGCACAGATACGCAGTATTTT. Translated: CASSAARGSTSTDTQYF.

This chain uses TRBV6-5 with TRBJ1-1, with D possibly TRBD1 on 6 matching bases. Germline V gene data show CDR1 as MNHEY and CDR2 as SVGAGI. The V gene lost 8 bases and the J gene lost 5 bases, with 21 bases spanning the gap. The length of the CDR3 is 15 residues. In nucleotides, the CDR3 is TGTGCCAGCCAAATCGGGGGGGGCGTAAAAACTGAAGCTTTCTTT. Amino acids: CASQIGGGVKTEAFF.

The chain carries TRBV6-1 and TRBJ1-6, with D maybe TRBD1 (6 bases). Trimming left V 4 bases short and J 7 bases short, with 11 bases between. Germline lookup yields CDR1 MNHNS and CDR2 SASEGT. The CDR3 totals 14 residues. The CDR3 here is CASSVEDRNSPLHF. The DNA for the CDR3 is TGTGCCAGCAGTGTTGAGGACAGAAATTCACCCCTCCACTTT.

DNA of the CDR3: TGTGCCAGCAGTTACGAAGGACAGAACACCGGGGAGCTGTTTTTT. Amino acid sequence: CASSYEGQNTGELFF. The chain is built from TRBV6-6 and TRBJ2-2; D might be TRBD1 (5 bases). The CDR3 spans 15 residues. CDR1 is MNHNY, CDR2 SVGAGI, per germline (reference sequence). V dropped 2 bases and J dropped 1 base, with 8 bases sitting between them.

The CDR3 here is CAWRHGRGTNYGYTF. The CDR3 DNA reads as TGTGCCTGGAGGCACGGCCGGGGGACCAACTATGGCTACACCTTC. The chain links TRBV30 to TRBJ1-2, with D possibly TRBD1 on 5 matching bases. The V end lost 3 bases, the J end lost 2 bases, and 16 bases lay between the germline ends. The CDR3 consists of 15 residues. Germline lookup yields CDR1 GTSNPN and CDR2 SVGIG (reference sequence).